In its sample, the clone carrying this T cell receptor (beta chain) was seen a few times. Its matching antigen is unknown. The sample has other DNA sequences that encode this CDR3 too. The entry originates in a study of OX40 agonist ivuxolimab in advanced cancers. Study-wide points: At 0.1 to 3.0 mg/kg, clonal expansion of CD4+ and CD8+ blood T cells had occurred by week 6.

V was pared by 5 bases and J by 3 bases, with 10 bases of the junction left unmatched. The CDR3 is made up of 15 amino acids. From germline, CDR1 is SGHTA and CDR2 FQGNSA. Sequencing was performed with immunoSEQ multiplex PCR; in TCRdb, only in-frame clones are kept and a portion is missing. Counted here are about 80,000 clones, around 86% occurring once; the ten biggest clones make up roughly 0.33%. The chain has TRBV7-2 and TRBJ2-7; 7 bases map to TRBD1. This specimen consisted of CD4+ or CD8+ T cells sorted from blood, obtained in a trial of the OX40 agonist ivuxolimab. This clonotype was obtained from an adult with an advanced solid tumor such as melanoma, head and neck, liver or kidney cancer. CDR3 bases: TGTGCCAGCAGCAAAGGGGGCGGGCGCCACTACGAGCAGTACTTC. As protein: CASSKGGGRHYEQYF.